This T cell receptor beta chain was documented in a study of cytomegalovirus exposure and HLA in healthy donors. Points from the study as a whole: HLA allele associations emerged for fewer than 20,000 TCR beta sequences in a later analysis, at 0.05 false discovery rate.

Both 60 Vbeta primers and 13 Jbeta primers went into the PCR. Assay: immunoSEQ multiplex PCR; the TCRdb copy retains only in-frame clones and omits some. The sample holds 150,000 to 200,000 clones, approximately 71% seen once. Remarks on this clone: Its antigen is unknown.

The CDR3 covers 20 residues. Germline-derived CDR1 and CDR2 are ENHRY and SYGVKD. Unmatched junction bases numbered 19, after V lost 0 bases and J lost 5 bases. The receptor comes from a woman between 40 and 50 years old in good health and CMV-seropositive. This chain connects TRBV10-3 to TRBJ1-1, with 9 nucleotides matching TRBD1. The sample comprised PBMCs. The CDR3 DNA is TGTGCCATCAGTGAGTCCGTTGGGACAGGGAGGAGGGGTGGTGGAACTGAAGCTTTCTTT. Its protein is CAISESVGTGRRGGGTEAFF.